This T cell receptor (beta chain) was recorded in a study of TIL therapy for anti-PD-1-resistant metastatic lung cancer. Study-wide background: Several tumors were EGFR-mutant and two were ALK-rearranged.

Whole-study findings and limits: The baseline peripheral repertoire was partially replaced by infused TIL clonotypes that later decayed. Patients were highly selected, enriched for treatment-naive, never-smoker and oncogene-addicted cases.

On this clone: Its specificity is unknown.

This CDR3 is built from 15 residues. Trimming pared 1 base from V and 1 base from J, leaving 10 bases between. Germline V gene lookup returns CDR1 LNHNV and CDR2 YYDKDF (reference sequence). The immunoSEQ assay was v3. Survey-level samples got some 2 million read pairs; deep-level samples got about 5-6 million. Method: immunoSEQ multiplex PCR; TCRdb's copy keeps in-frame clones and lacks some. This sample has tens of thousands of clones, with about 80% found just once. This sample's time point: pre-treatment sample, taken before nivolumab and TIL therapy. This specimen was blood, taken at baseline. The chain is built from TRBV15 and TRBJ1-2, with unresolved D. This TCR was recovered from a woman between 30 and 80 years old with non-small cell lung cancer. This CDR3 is CATSRGGADNYGYTF. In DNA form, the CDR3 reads TGTGCCACCAGCAGAGGAGGAGCCGATAACTATGGCTACACCTTC.